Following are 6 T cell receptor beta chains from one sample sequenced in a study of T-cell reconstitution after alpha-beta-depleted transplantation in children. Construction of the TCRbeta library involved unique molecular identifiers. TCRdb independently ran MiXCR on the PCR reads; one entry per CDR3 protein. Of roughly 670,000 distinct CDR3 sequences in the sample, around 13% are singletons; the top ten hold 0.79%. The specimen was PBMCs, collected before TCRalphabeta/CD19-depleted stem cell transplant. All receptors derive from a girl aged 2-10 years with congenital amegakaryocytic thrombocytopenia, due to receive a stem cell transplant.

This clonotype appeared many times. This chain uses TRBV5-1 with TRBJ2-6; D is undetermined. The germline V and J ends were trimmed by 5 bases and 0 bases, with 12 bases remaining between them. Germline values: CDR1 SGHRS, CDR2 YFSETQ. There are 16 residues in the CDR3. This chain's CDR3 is CASRGDQFSGANVLTF. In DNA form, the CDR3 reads TGCGCCAGCAGGGGTGATCAGTTCTCTGGGGCCAACGTCCTGACTTTC.

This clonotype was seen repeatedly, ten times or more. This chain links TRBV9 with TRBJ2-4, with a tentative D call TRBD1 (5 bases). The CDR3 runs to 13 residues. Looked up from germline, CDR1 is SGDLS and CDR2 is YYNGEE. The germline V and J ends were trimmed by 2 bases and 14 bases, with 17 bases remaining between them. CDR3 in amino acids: CASSVNEDMEKYF. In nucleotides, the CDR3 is TGTGCCAGCAGCGTGAACGAGGACATGGAAAAGTACTTC. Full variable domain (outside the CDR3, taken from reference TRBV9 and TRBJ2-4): DSGVTQTPKHLITATGQRVTLRCSPRSGDLSVYWYQQSLDQGLQFLIQYYNGEERAKGNILERFSAQQFPDLHSELNLSSLELGDSALYFCASSVNEDMEKYFGAGTRLSVL.

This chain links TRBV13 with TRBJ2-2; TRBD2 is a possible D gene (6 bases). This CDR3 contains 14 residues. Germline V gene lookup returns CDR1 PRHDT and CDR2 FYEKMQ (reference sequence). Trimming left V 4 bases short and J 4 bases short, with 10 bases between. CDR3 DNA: TGTGCCAGCAGCTCAGGCGGGATCACCGGGGAGCTGTTTTTT. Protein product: CASSSGGITGELFF.

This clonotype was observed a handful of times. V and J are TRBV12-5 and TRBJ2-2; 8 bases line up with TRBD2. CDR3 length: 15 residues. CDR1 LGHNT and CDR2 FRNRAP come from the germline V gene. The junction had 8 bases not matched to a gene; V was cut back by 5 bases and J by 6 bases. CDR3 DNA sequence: TGTGCTAGTGGTGCGGGACGCGGGAGGCCCGGGGAGCTGTTTTTT. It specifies CASGAGRGRPGELFF.

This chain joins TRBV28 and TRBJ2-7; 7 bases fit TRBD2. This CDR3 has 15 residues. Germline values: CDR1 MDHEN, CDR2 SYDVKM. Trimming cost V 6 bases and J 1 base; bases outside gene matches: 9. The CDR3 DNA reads TGTGCCAGCAGCCAGGGAACTAGCGCTTCCTACGAGCAGTACTTC. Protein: CASSQGTSASYEQYF. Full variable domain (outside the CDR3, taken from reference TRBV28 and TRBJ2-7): DVKVTQSSRYLVKRTGEKVFLECVQDMDHENMFWYRQDPGLGLRLIYFSYDVKMKEKGDIPEGYSVSREKKERFSLILESASTNQTSMYLCASSQGTSASYEQYFGPGTRLTVT.

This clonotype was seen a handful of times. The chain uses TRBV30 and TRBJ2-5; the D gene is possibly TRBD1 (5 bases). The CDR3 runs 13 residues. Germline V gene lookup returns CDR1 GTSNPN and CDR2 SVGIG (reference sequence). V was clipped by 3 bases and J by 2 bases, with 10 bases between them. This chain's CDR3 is CAWRPDSQETQYF. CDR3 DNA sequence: TGTGCCTGGAGGCCCGACAGTCAAGAGACCCAGTACTTC.